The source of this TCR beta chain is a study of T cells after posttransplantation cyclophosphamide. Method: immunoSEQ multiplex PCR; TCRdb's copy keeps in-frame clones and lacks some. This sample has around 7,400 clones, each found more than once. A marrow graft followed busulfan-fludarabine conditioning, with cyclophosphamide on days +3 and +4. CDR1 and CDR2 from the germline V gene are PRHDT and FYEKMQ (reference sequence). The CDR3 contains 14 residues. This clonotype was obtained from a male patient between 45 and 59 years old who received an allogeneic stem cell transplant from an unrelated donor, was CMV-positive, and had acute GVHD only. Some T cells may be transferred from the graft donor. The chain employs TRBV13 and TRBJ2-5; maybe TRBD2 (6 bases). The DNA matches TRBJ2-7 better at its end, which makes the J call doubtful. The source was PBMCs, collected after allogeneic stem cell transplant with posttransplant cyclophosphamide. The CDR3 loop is CASSLGRGAYEQYF. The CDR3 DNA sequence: TGTGCCAGCAGCTTGGGGCGGGGTGCCTACGAGCAGTACTTC.